Following are 32 T cell receptor beta chains from one sample sequenced in a study of T cells after yellow fever vaccination. TCRdb analysed the 5' RACE reads with MiXCR anew, one entry per CDR3 protein. The table has a few hundred thousand distinct CDR3 sequences, over 15% seen once. This specimen was PBMCs, taken 15 days after the yellow fever booster vaccination. All receptors come from a man in his thirties or forties who received the YFV17D yellow fever vaccine.

The V and J genes are TRBV20-1 and TRBJ2-3; unclear D gene. CDR1 DFQATT and CDR2 SNEGSKA come from the germline V gene (reference sequence). The CDR3 consists of 15 residues. Trimming pared 0 bases from V and 2 bases from J, leaving 12 bases between. CDR3 loop: CSARDFDTLTDTQYF. In nucleotides, the CDR3 is TGCAGTGCTAGAGATTTCGACACCCTCACAGATACGCAGTATTTT.

The genes are TRBV24-1 and TRBJ2-3; a weak D match, TRBD2 (7 bases). Trimming took 4 bases from V and 5 from J, leaving 21 bases between them. The length of the CDR3 is 17 residues. Germline CDR1 reads KGHDR; CDR2 reads SFDVKD. DNA for the CDR3: TGTGCCACCAGTGACCCGGTCGGCGGGGGCCGGGTAGATACGCAGTATTTT. Protein: CATSDPVGGGRVDTQYF.

The chain has TRBV10-3 and TRBJ2-7; 8 nucleotides match TRBD2. With 6 bases clipped from V and 1 base from J, the junction kept 11 bases outside the gene matches. Germline CDR1 and CDR2: ENHRY and SYGVKD. This CDR3 contains 16 residues. The CDR3 region is CAIRGGEREISYEQYF. CDR3 in DNA: TGTGCCATCAGGGGAGGGGAGCGGGAGATTTCCTACGAGCAGTACTTC.

A few counts support this clonotype. This chain connects TRBV7-6 to TRBJ2-7; D is undetermined. The germline CDR1 and CDR2 sequences are SGHVS and FNYEAQ. There are 12 residues in the CDR3. The V and J ends lost 4 bases and 6 bases respectively, with 10 bases between them. CDR3 in DNA: TGTGCCAGCAGCTCCACAGAGTCCGAGCAGTACTTC. This codes for CASSSTESEQYF.

This chain connects TRBV4-2 to TRBJ2-2; 11 bases fit TRBD1. The germline V gene has CDR1 LGHNA and CDR2 YNFKEQ. The ends lost 7 bases at V and 4 bases at J; junction bases unmatched: 2. The CDR3 spans 14 residues. CDR3 DNA sequence: TGTGCCAGCATCGGGACAGGGGGCACCGGGGAGCTGTTTTTT. It codes for CASIGTGGTGELFF.

This rearrangement joins TRBV20-1 to TRBJ1-1; D gene uncertain. V gave up 1 base and J gave up 8 bases, with 8 bases separating them. Germline values: CDR1 DFQATT, CDR2 SNEGSKA (reference sequence). The CDR3 totals 11 residues. CDR3 sequence reads: CSARARTEAFF. In DNA form, the CDR3 reads TGCAGTGCTAGAGCTCGGACCGAAGCTTTCTTT.

This clonotype was observed a handful of times. The rearrangement uses TRBV20-1 and TRBJ2-1, with 14 bases identical to TRBD2. Germline CDR1 reads DFQATT; CDR2 reads SNEGSKA (reference sequence). V was clipped by 5 bases and J by 7 bases; unmatched bases: 10. This CDR3 spans 16 amino acids. This CDR3 reads CSALGVGLAGVNEQFF. CDR3 DNA sequence: TGCAGTGCTTTGGGTGTGGGACTAGCGGGAGTTAATGAGCAGTTCTTC.

The chain joins TRBV7-2 to TRBJ2-7, with a tentative D call TRBD1 (6 bases). The CDR3 is 15 amino acids. V dropped 4 bases and J dropped 2 bases, with 15 bases sitting between them. In germline, CDR1 is SGHTA, CDR2 FQGNSA. This CDR3 reads CASSSVAGVTYEQYF. The CDR3 nucleotides read TGTGCCAGCAGCTCTGTGGCAGGGGTGACCTACGAGCAGTACTTC.

The rearrangement joins TRBV29-1 to TRBJ1-2; D not resolved. CDR3 length: 10 residues. The germline V and J ends were trimmed by 6 bases and 6 bases, with 8 bases remaining between them. The germline V gene has CDR1 SQVTM and CDR2 ANQGSEA. The CDR3 loop is CSVEGDGYTF. The CDR3 bases are TGCAGCGTGGAGGGTGATGGCTACACCTTC.

This clonotype was observed a few times. The V and J genes are TRBV7-2 and TRBJ2-4, with 10 bases matching TRBD2. This CDR3 comprises 17 residues. Germline CDR1 SGHTA, CDR2 FQGNSA. After removal of 8 bases from V and 1 base from J, the junction contained 11 bases not matched to a gene. The DNA of the CDR3 is TGTGCCAGCGGACAGATGCTTAGCGGGAGGGCCAAAAACATTCAGTACTTC. This translates into CASGQMLSGRAKNIQYF.

This chain joins TRBV11-2 and TRBJ2-7; D ambiguous. This CDR3 has 13 residues. CDR1 and CDR2 (germline): SGHAT, FQNNGV. The germline V and J ends were trimmed by 2 bases and 5 bases, with 10 bases remaining between them. CDR3 coding DNA: TGTGCCAGCAGCTTATCTATTATCAACGAGCAGTACTTC. Protein product: CASSLSIINEQYF.

The rearrangement joins TRBV28 to TRBJ1-2; D not certain. CDR1 is MDHEN and CDR2 is SYDVKM in the germline V gene. CDR3 size: 15 residues. V was trimmed by 5 bases and J by 1 base, leaving 14 bases between them. CDR3 bases: TGTGCCAGCAGTACTTCCTTCTCTCTTAACTATGGCTACACCTTC. This translates into CASSTSFSLNYGYTF.

The chain employs TRBV29-1 and TRBJ1-2; D is undetermined. Trimming left V 2 bases short and J 0 bases short, with 7 bases between. Germline V gene data show CDR1 as SQVTM and CDR2 as ANQGSEA. CDR3 length equals 13 residues. The CDR3 loop is CSVESTANYGYTF. CDR3 nucleotides: TGCAGCGTTGAATCGACCGCTAACTATGGCTACACCTTC.

This clonotype has a handful of counts. The chain employs TRBV11-2 and TRBJ2-3, with TRBD2 identical over 12 bases. The germline V gene has CDR1 SGHAT and CDR2 FQNNGV. The CDR3 has 16 residues. Germline trimming cut 4 bases from V and 5 bases from J; bases unmatched to any gene: 7. The CDR3 nucleotides are TGTGCCAGCAGCTGGGGCCTAGCGGGAGGGGGAGATACGCAGTATTTT. Protein sequence: CASSWGLAGGGDTQYF.

This clonotype was observed a few times. V is TRBV12-3 or TRBV12-4 and J is TRBJ2-1, with TRBD2 identical over 10 bases. The CDR3 is made up of 15 amino acids. With V trimmed by 8 bases and J by 9 bases, 13 bases remained unmatched. CDR3 residues: CASDSASGSSAEQFF. The DNA for the CDR3 is TGTGCCAGCGATTCGGCTAGCGGGAGTTCGGCTGAGCAGTTCTTC.

The chain carries TRBV29-1 and TRBJ2-7, with 8 bases matching TRBD2. The CDR3 length is 14 residues. V dropped 3 bases and J dropped 7; count of bases not matched to a gene: 11. Germline lookup yields CDR1 SQVTM and CDR2 ANQGSEA. For the CDR3, the DNA is TGCAGCGTTGACTTAGCGGGACAAGGGAGGGAGCAGTACTTC. It encodes CSVDLAGQGREQYF.

This clonotype was seen a handful of times. The chain carries TRBV19 and TRBJ2-3; 8 nucleotides match TRBD2. Losses at the gene ends were 1 base for V and 2 bases for J; bases not matched to a gene: 5. The CDR3 totals 16 residues. Germline values: CDR1 LNHDA, CDR2 SQIVND (reference sequence). As DNA, the CDR3 is TGTGCCAGTAGTATAGGAGGCGGGAGGTTCACAGATACGCAGTATTTT. Its translation: CASSIGGGRFTDTQYF.

The chain joins TRBV5-1 to TRBJ2-7; a weak D match, TRBD1 (6 bases). This CDR3 region has 15 residues. Trimming shortened V by 0 bases and J by 5 bases, and 15 bases separated the two germline ends. CDR1 and CDR2 (germline): SGHRS, YFSETQ. This CDR3 reads CASSLDTGFLDEQYF. The CDR3 nucleotides read TGCGCCAGCAGCTTGGACACAGGGTTCTTGGACGAGCAGTACTTC.

The chain links TRBV2 to TRBJ2-4, with 9 positions matching TRBD2. Germline CDR1 reads SNHLY; CDR2 reads FYNNEI. V lost 6 bases to trimming and J lost 0 bases; unmatched junction nucleotides: 6. The CDR3 length is 16 residues. Written as DNA, the CDR3 is TGTGCCAGCAGGATGGGACTAGCCGGAGCCAAAAACATTCAGTACTTC. Residues: CASRMGLAGAKNIQYF.

In this sample, this clonotype turned up a few times. The chain links TRBV7-9 to TRBJ1-2; D gene ambiguous. CDR3 length: 14 residues. Trimming stripped 5 bases from V and 1 base from J, with 11 bases between. Germline CDR1 and CDR2: SEHNR and FQNEAQ (reference sequence). Written as DNA, the CDR3 is TGTGCCAGCAGCCTCGACCAACTTAACTATGGCTACACCTTC. Encoded protein: CASSLDQLNYGYTF.

The J gene is TRBJ2-1, the V gene TRBV12-3 or TRBV12-4; no clear D gene. The CDR3 has 15 residues. The V end was cut by 5 bases, the J end by 3 bases, with 14 bases between. CDR3 region: CASSQDVKNYNEQFF. The CDR3 DNA sequence: TGTGCCAGCAGTCAGGACGTCAAGAACTACAATGAGCAGTTCTTC.

This clonotype has a count of ten or more. The chain links TRBV11-2 to TRBJ2-7, with 9 bases identical to TRBD2. The V gene's germline CDR1 is SGHAT and CDR2 FQNNGV. The CDR3 totals 18 residues. Trimming at V came to 5 bases and at J to 0 bases, leaving 14 bases not matched to a gene. The CDR3, as DNA: TGTGCCAGCAGCCCCCTAGGTCGCAAGCGGGGGGCCTCCTACGAGCAGTACTTC. Amino acids: CASSPLGRKRGASYEQYF.

The rearrangement links TRBV7-9 to TRBJ2-7; D is unresolved. Germline V lookup: CDR1 SEHNR, CDR2 FQNEAQ (reference sequence). The ends were cut back, 1 base at V and 0 bases at J, with 10 bases in the middle. The CDR3 sequence is 15 residues long. CDR3 DNA: TGTGCCAGCAGCTTAGTTTCGCGTTTCTCCTACGAGCAGTACTTC. Its translation is CASSLVSRFSYEQYF.

V is TRBV11-2 and J is TRBJ2-3, with a tentative D call TRBD2 (5 bases). This CDR3 has 18 residues. Per germline, CDR1 SGHAT and CDR2 FQNNGV. V was trimmed by 3 bases and J by 4 bases, leaving 23 bases between them. CDR3 residues: CASSFLPRSIAFADTQYF. The CDR3 DNA reads TGTGCCAGCAGCTTTCTCCCACGTTCGATAGCGTTCGCAGATACGCAGTATTTT.

The rearrangement joins TRBV20-1 to TRBJ2-7; weak D call: TRBD2 (6 bases). The germline V and J ends were trimmed by 6 bases and 3 bases, with 18 bases remaining between them. The CDR3 is 14 residues long. The germline CDR1 and CDR2 sequences are DFQATT and SNEGSKA (reference sequence). DNA for the CDR3: TGCAGTGCCGCAGGGCGGGGTTCCTACTACGAGCAGTACTTC. It encodes CSAAGRGSYYEQYF.

This chain joins TRBV6-1 and TRBJ1-1, with D possibly matching TRBD1 (6 bases). In germline, CDR1 is MNHNS, CDR2 SASEGT. The CDR3 runs 15 residues. V shed 5 bases and J shed 5 bases, with 18 bases lying between them. The CDR3 bases are TGTGCCAGCAGTCCCAGGAAGGGGGGATGGACTGAAGCTTTCTTT. Translation gives CASSPRKGGWTEAFF.

This chain joins TRBV29-1 and TRBJ2-7; D is undetermined. The germline CDR1 and CDR2 sequences are SQVTM and ANQGSEA. The CDR3 is 12 amino acids. Trimming stripped 6 bases from V and 7 bases from J, with 16 bases between. The CDR3 nucleotides are TGCAGCGTCGCCTTGCTGGGCTCAGAGCAGTACTTC. This gives the protein CSVALLGSEQYF.

The chain uses TRBV6-2 or TRBV6-3 and TRBJ2-2; D tentatively reads TRBD1 or TRBD2 (5 bases each). Germline V CDR1 and CDR2: MNHEY, SVGEGT. This CDR3 region has 16 residues. V lost 5 bases, J lost 4 bases, and 17 bases lay in between. CDR3: CASSLLGPPSTGELFF. Here the CDR3 DNA reads TGTGCCAGCAGTCTCTTGGGACCTCCGAGCACCGGGGAGCTGTTTTTT.

In its sample, this clonotype was seen a few times. The chain links TRBV20-1 to TRBJ2-5; D is possibly TRBD2 (7 bases). This CDR3 is 16 amino acids long. Germline V gene data show CDR1 as DFQATT and CDR2 as SNEGSKA (reference sequence). Trimming shortened V by 0 bases and J by 4 bases, and 18 bases separated the two germline ends. The CDR3 spells CSARDPPRGAGETQYF. CDR3 DNA sequence: TGCAGTGCTAGAGATCCGCCTCGGGGGGCGGGAGAGACCCAGTACTTC.

The chain uses TRBV5-1 and TRBJ2-3; 7 bases line up with TRBD1. The CDR3 is made up of 16 amino acids. V shed 4 bases, J shed 0 bases, and the junction held 8 bases outside the gene matches. Per germline, CDR1 SGHRS and CDR2 YFSETQ. In DNA, the CDR3 is TGCGCCAGCAGCATCACAGGGGTGGTGAGCACAGATACGCAGTATTTT. Its protein product is CASSITGVVSTDTQYF.

The chain uses TRBV29-1 and TRBJ2-7, with 11 bases that match TRBD1. Germline loops: CDR1 SQVTM, CDR2 ANQGSEA. The CDR3 spans 15 residues. Trimming cost V 6 bases and J 2 bases; bases outside gene matches: 9. The CDR3 is CSVGQGAIPTYEQYF. DNA of the CDR3: TGCAGCGTAGGACAGGGGGCGATCCCTACCTACGAGCAGTACTTC.

The CDR3 here is CSASRDLGENIQYF. CDR3 DNA: TGCAGTGCTAGCCGGGACCTAGGGGAAAACATTCAGTACTTC. The chain employs TRBV20-1 and TRBJ2-4; tentatively, D is TRBD1 or TRBD2 (5 bases each). This CDR3 region has 14 residues. With 3 bases removed from V and 5 bases from J, the gap between germline ends came to 14 bases. The V gene's germline CDR1 is DFQATT and CDR2 SNEGSKA (reference sequence).